This T cell receptor beta chain is drawn from a study of cytomegalovirus exposure and HLA in healthy donors. Findings and limits, study-wide: Overall, around 160 TCR beta chains were annotated as cytomegalovirus-associated.

Assay: immunoSEQ multiplex PCR; the TCRdb copy retains only in-frame clones and omits some. This repertoire shows some 140,000 clones, around 80% found once; its top ten account for less than 35%. On this clone itself: Its antigen is not known.

The CDR3 consists of 13 residues. Germline values: CDR1 SNHLY, CDR2 FYNNEI. Trimming left V 8 bases short and J 4 bases short, with 9 bases between. This sequence was found in a man aged 25 to 45 in good health and CMV-seropositive. The sequencing input was PBMCs. This chain links TRBV2 with TRBJ2-6, with D possibly being TRBD2 (5 bases). CDR3 coding DNA: TGTGCCAGCGCGGGCTCGGGGGCCAACGTCCTGACTTTC. Its protein is CASAGSGANVLTF.